This T cell receptor beta chain was identified in a study of shared clonotypes between healthy human individuals. Study-level results: Against clonotypes common to all four donors, non-shared ones had lower generation probabilities. For naive CD4 cells, 5% to 6.5% of clonotypes were shared across a few donors.

Among the donors, all were Caucasian adults who lived in Nashville, Tennessee. The CDR3 has 15 residues. V shed 4 bases and J 1 base; nucleotides not matched to a gene: 7. The V gene's germline CDR1 is SGHNT and CDR2 YYREEE (reference sequence). Sequencing used immunoSEQ multiplex PCR; TCRdb keeps in-frame clones, though not all of them. Altogether about 1 million clones are present, 75% being singletons, with the ten largest covering about 1.5%. In regard to this clone: Its antigen is as yet unknown.

The sequence came from a man between 18 and 35 years old in good health. This chain links TRBV5-4 with TRBJ2-7, with 8 bases that match TRBD1. The sample comprised memory CD4+ T cells sorted from blood. Noted subset: CD45RA-negative fraction. CDR3 amino acids: CASSRGQGGSYEQYF. DNA of the CDR3: TGTGCCAGCAGCCGTGGACAGGGCGGATCCTACGAGCAGTACTTC.